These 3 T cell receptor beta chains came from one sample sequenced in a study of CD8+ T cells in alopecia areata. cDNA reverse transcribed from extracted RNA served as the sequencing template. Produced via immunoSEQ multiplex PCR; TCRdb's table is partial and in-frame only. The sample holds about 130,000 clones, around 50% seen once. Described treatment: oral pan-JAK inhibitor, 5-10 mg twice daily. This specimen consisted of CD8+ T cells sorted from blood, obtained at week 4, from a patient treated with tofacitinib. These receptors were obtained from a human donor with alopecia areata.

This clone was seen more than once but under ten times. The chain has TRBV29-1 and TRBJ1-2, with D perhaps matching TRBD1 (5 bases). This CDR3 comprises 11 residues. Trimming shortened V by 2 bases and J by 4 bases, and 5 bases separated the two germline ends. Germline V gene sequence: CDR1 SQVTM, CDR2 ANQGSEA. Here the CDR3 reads CSVEQGYGYTF. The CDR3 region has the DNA TGCAGCGTTGAACAGGGCTATGGCTACACCTTC.

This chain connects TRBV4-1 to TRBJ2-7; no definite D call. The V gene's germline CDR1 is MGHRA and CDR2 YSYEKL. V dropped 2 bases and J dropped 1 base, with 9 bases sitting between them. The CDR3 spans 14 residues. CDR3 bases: TGCGCCAGCAGCCAAAATCCGCGTTCCTACGAGCAGTACTTC. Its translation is CASSQNPRSYEQYF.

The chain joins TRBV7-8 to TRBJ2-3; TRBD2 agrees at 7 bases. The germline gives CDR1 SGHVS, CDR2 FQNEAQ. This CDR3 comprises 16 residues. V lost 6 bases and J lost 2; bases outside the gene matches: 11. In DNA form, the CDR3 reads TGTGCCAGCAGTCTGCTCCCGGGGGGAATCACAGATACGCAGTATTTT. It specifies CASSLLPGGITDTQYF.